This T cell receptor beta chain was captured in a study of shared clonotypes between healthy human individuals. General observations from the study: Clonotypes shared by all four sorted-subset donors had higher generation probabilities than non-shared clonotypes.

Some clones are missing from TCRdb's copy, which holds only in-frame ones; the method was immunoSEQ multiplex PCR. The sample has approximately 640,000 clones, about 78% seen once; the top ten hold around 2%. The germline gives CDR1 SGHRS, CDR2 YFSETQ. This CDR3 has 14 residues. Trimming stripped 4 bases from V and 4 bases from J, with 12 bases between. As regards this clone: As yet, its antigen is unknown.

The TCR sequence derives from a woman in her 30s in good health. Material for sequencing was memory CD4+ T cells sorted from blood. Noted subset: CD45RA-negative fraction. The chain links TRBV5-1 to TRBJ1-3; D gene unclear. CDR3: CASSIGSGGNTIYF. In DNA form, the CDR3 reads TGCGCCAGCAGCATTGGGTCCGGGGGAAACACCATATATTTT.